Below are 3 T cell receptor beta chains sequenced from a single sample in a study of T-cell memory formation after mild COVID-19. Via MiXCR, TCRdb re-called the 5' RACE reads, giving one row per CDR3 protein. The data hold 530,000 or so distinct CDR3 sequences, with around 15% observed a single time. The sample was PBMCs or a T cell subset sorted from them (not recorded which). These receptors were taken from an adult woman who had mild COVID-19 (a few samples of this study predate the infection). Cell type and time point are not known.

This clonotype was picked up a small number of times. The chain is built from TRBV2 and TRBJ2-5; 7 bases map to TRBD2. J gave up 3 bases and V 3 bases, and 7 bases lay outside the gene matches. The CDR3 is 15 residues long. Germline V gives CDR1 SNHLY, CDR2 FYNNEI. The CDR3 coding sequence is TGTGCCAGCAGTGATTGGGGAGGGTCCGAAGAGACCCAGTACTTC. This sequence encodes CASSDWGGSEETQYF.

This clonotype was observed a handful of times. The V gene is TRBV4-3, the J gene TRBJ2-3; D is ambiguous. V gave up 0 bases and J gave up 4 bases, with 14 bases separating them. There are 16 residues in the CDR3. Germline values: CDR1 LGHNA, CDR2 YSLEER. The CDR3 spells CASSQDLIARADTQYF. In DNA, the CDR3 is TGCGCCAGCAGCCAAGATCTGATAGCCCGAGCAGATACGCAGTATTTT.

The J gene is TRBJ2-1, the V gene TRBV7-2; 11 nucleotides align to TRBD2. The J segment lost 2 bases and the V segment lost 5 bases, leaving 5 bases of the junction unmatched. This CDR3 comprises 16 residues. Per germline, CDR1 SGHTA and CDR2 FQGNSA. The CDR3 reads CASSPMGLAAYNEQFF. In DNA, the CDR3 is TGTGCCAGCAGCCCGATGGGACTAGCGGCCTACAATGAGCAGTTCTTC.